This passage covers 11 T cell receptor beta chains from one sample sequenced in a study of OX40 agonist ivuxolimab in advanced cancers. Assay used: immunoSEQ multiplex PCR; TCRdb lists only in-frame clones, some missing. This sample carries more than 55,000 clones, around 90% of them seen once, and the ten largest clones take around 10%. The material was CD4+ or CD8+ T cells sorted from blood, obtained in a trial of the OX40 agonist ivuxolimab. These receptors were collected from an adult with an advanced solid tumor such as melanoma, head and neck, liver or kidney cancer.

The chain is built from TRBV2 and TRBJ1-4; 9 nucleotides align to TRBD1. Germline lookup yields CDR1 SNHLY and CDR2 FYNNEI. Trimming cost V 10 bases and J 5 bases; bases outside gene matches: 5. The CDR3 is 13 amino acids. In DNA form, the CDR3 reads TGTGCCAAACAGGGGGCGATGAATGAAAAACTGTTTTTT. Protein sequence: CAKQGAMNEKLFF.

The rearrangement joins TRBV6-6 to TRBJ1-4; D is unclear. This CDR3 contains 13 residues. The V and J ends lost 6 bases and 7 bases respectively, with 12 bases between them. From germline, CDR1 is MNHNY and CDR2 SVGAGI (reference sequence). CDR3 residues: CASSTPGGEKLFF. CDR3 nucleotide sequence: TGTGCCAGCAGCACCCCGGGCGGTGAAAAACTGTTTTTT.

This sequence joins TRBV7-3 and TRBJ2-1; no reliable D call. The CDR3 is 15 amino acids. Trimming stripped 3 bases from V and 0 bases from J, with 9 bases between. Germline CDR1 is SGHTA and CDR2 is FQGTGA. The CDR3 sequence: CASSFSTSSYNEQFF. The CDR3 coding sequence is TGTGCCAGCAGCTTCAGCACAAGCTCCTACAATGAGCAGTTCTTC.

The chain is built from TRBV4-3 and TRBJ1-1; 7 bases agree with TRBD1. Germline V gene data show CDR1 as LGHNA and CDR2 as YSLEER. CDR3 length equals 17 residues. Losses at the gene ends were 1 base for V and 6 bases for J; bases not matched to a gene: 14. The CDR3 sequence: CASSQADWTGVGAEAFF. CDR3 in DNA: TGCGCCAGCAGCCAAGCGGACTGGACAGGCGTTGGCGCTGAAGCTTTCTTT.

The chain couples TRBV27 to TRBJ1-4; TRBD1 matches at 7 bases. Germline values: CDR1 MNHEY, CDR2 SMNVEV (reference sequence). V lost 7 bases to trimming and J lost 5 bases; unmatched junction nucleotides: 4. There are 13 residues in the CDR3. The CDR3 bases are TGTGCCAGCATGGGACAGTTAAATGAAAAACTGTTTTTT. Translated, it gives CASMGQLNEKLFF. Supplemented by reference TRBV27 and TRBJ1-4, the full variable domain reads EAQVTQNPRYLITVTGKKLTVTCSQNMNHEYMSWYRQDPGLGLRQIYYSMNVEVTDKGDVPEGYKVSRKEKRNFPLILESPSPNQTSLYFCASMGQLNEKLFFGSGTQLSVL.

V gene TRBV28 combines with J gene TRBJ1-5; D gene uncertain. Germline CDR1 is MDHEN and CDR2 is SYDVKM. The germline V and J ends were trimmed by 3 bases and 4 bases, with 10 bases remaining between them. This CDR3 has 14 residues. CDR3 residues: CASSFSRINQPQHF. Written as DNA, the CDR3 is TGTGCCAGCAGTTTCTCGCGGATAAATCAGCCCCAGCATTTT.

The J gene is TRBJ2-1, the V gene TRBV23-1, with 9 bases aligning to TRBD1. TRBV23-1 is sorted into the ORF group, with uncertain function. V shed 0 bases, J shed 8 bases, and the junction held 14 bases outside the gene matches. CDR3 length equals 18 residues. CDR3 bases: TGCGCCAGCAGTCAATCTAATCGGGACAGGGACCCTAGGTATGAGCAGTTCTTC. This gives the protein CASSQSNRDRDPRYEQFF.

The chain joins TRBV6-6 to TRBJ2-2; the D gene could be TRBD1 or TRBD2 (5 bases each). Trimming removed 6 bases at V and 8 bases at J, with 19 bases between. The CDR3 has 15 amino acids. Germline values: CDR1 MNHNY, CDR2 SVGAGI (reference sequence). The CDR3 sequence: CASSSGTGLEGELFF. The CDR3 nucleotides read TGTGCCAGCAGCTCCGGGACCGGATTAGAGGGGGAGCTGTTTTTT.

This clone showed up just once. This chain joins TRBV5-6 and TRBJ2-1, with D uncertain. The V gene's germline CDR1 is SGHDT and CDR2 YYEEEE. The CDR3 contains 11 residues. The V end was cut by 0 bases, the J end by 8 bases, with 3 bases between. The CDR3 region has the DNA TGTGCCAGCAGCTTGGCCGATGAGCAGTTCTTC. Translated: CASSLADEQFF.

This chain connects TRBV28 to TRBJ2-3; 11 nucleotides agree with TRBD2. V shed 4 bases, J shed 4 bases, and the junction held 10 bases outside the gene matches. CDR3 length equals 17 residues. Germline lookup yields CDR1 MDHEN and CDR2 SYDVKM. CDR3 residues: CASSSRFVAGGADTQYF. The CDR3 coding sequence is TGTGCCAGCAGTTCCCGCTTTGTAGCGGGAGGGGCAGATACGCAGTATTTT.

The chain links TRBV5-6 to TRBJ1-4; 8 positions agree with TRBD1. The junction had 8 bases not matched to a gene; V was cut back by 1 base and J by 0 bases. The V gene's germline CDR1 is SGHDT and CDR2 YYEEEE. The CDR3 extends over 18 amino acids. The CDR3 is CASSLSGQVLATNEKLFF. The DNA of the CDR3 is TGTGCCAGCAGCTTGTCGGGACAGGTCCTTGCAACTAATGAAAAACTGTTTTTT.